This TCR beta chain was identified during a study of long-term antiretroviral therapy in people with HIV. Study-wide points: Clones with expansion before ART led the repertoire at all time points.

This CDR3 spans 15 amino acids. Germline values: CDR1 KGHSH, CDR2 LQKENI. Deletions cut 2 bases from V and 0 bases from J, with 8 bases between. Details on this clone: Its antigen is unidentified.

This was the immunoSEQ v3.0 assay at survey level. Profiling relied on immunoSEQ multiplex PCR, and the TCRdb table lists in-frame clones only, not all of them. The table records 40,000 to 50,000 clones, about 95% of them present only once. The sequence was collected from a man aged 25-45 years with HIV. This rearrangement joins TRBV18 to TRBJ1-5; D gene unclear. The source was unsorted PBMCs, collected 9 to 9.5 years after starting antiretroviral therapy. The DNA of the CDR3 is TGTGCCAGCTCACCAATTGGGGATAGCAATCAGCCCCAGCATTTT. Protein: CASSPIGDSNQPQHF.